These 26 T cell receptor beta chains originate from one sample sequenced in a study of T cell changes during pregnancy in multiple sclerosis. Libraries were prepared by immunoSEQ multiplex PCR; TCRdb keeps only in-frame clonotypes and omits some of them. This table has tens of thousands of clones, over 85% appearing once. The sequences come from peripheral blood, collected in the first trimester of pregnancy. The receptors originated from a female donor in good health, enrolled as a control in a pregnancy study.

V gene TRBV7-2 combines with J gene TRBJ2-7, with 10 bases fitting TRBD1. Germline V gene lookup returns CDR1 SGHTA and CDR2 FQGNSA. There are 15 residues in the CDR3. V gave up 5 bases and J gave up 2 bases; unmatched junction bases: 6. The CDR3 protein is CASSVSGTGAYEQYF. CDR3 nucleotide sequence: TGTGCCAGCAGCGTATCCGGGACAGGGGCCTACGAGCAGTACTTC. The variable domain in full, completed from reference TRBV7-2 and TRBJ2-7, reads GAGVSQSPSNKVTEKGKDVELRCDPISGHTALYWYRQSLGQGLEFLIYFQGNSAPDKSGLPSDRFSAERTGGSVSTLTIQRTQQEDSAVYLCASSVSGTGAYEQYFGPGTRLTVT.

CDR3 loop: CASSQTGGRTTYEQYF. CDR3 nucleotides: TGTGCCAGCAGCCAAACAGGCGGGAGGACCACCTACGAGCAGTACTTC. V is TRBV4-2 and J is TRBJ2-7, with 8 bases identical to TRBD2. J was trimmed by 2 bases and V by 2 bases; bases with no gene match: 8. Germline V gene lookup returns CDR1 LGHNA and CDR2 YNFKEQ. The CDR3 is made up of 16 amino acids.

The count of this clone is one. The V and J genes are TRBV21-1 and TRBJ1-5; no DNA check was done on the table's D call, TRBD1. TRBV21-1 is assigned pseudogene status. CDR3 length: 13 amino acids. The CDR3, as DNA: TGTGCCAGCAGCATCAGGAATTCTCAGCCCCAGCATTTT. This encodes CASSIRNSQPQHF.

The chain combines TRBV11-2 with TRBJ2-1; D gene unclear. This CDR3 comprises 13 residues. Deletions cut 6 bases from V and 10 bases from J, with 16 bases between. Germline V CDR1 and CDR2: SGHAT, FQNNGV. In DNA form, the CDR3 reads TGTGCCAGCAGTTTGTCCCAACTTAGAGAGCAGTTCTTC. As protein: CASSLSQLREQFF.

The rearrangement joins TRBV7-2 to TRBJ2-5, with TRBD1 matching 7 bases. With 3 bases clipped from V and 5 bases from J, the junction kept 15 bases outside the gene matches. This CDR3 spans 17 amino acids. CDR1 is SGHTA, CDR2 FQGNSA, per germline. The CDR3: CASSLRTGSLGLETQYF. The CDR3 region has the DNA TGTGCCAGCAGCTTGCGGACAGGTTCGCTGGGGTTGGAGACCCAGTACTTC.

This rearrangement joins TRBV29-1 to TRBJ2-5, with 8 bases lining up with TRBD2. The J segment lost 4 bases and the V segment lost 8 bases, leaving 9 bases of the junction unmatched. The CDR3 is made up of 13 amino acids. CDR1 is SQVTM, CDR2 ANQGSEA, per germline. CDR3 protein: CSSVGGLVETQYF. The CDR3 DNA reads TGCAGCTCCGTAGGGGGACTAGTAGAGACCCAGTACTTC.

The DNA for the CDR3 is TGTGCCAGCAGTGGGGTGGGAGGGCAGGTGGCTAGCAATCAGCCCCAGCATTTT. This sequence encodes CASSGVGGQVASNQPQHF. The rearrangement uses TRBV28 and TRBJ1-5, with D uncertain. V was trimmed by 5 bases and J by 0 bases, leaving 20 bases between them. CDR1 MDHEN and CDR2 SYDVKM come from the germline V gene. The CDR3 runs 18 residues.

This clone came up once. The chain has TRBV7-2 and TRBJ1-5, with D uncertain. V was pared by 4 bases and J by 7 bases, with 11 bases between. Looked up from germline, CDR1 is SGHTA and CDR2 is FQGNSA. This CDR3 has 13 amino acids. CDR3 sequence: CASSSTPGQPQHF. In nucleotides, the CDR3 is TGTGCCAGCAGCTCCACCCCAGGACAGCCCCAGCATTTT.

J is TRBJ1-2 and V is TRBV4-1; 8 bases are shared with TRBD1. Germline V gene data show CDR1 as MGHRA and CDR2 as YSYEKL. V lost 4 bases, J lost 4 bases, and 11 bases stayed unmatched. This CDR3 has 16 residues. The DNA of the CDR3 is TGCGCCAGCAGCCTCATCCCAGGGACAGGAGTCTATGGCTACACCTTC. Encoded protein: CASSLIPGTGVYGYTF.

The chain combines TRBV10-2 with TRBJ1-2; 7 nucleotides match TRBD1. The CDR3 spans 13 residues. V shed 10 bases, J shed 1 base, and the junction held 6 bases outside the gene matches. The germline CDR1 and CDR2 sequences are WSHSY and SAAADI. CDR3 in DNA: TGCGCCACCACAGGGGTCCTTAACTATGGCTACACCTTC. Translated, it gives CATTGVLNYGYTF.

The chain couples TRBV10-3 to TRBJ1-1, with 8 bases identical to TRBD1. J gave up 1 base and V 5 bases, and 3 bases lay outside the gene matches. CDR1 and CDR2 (germline): ENHRY, SYGVKD. The CDR3 has 14 amino acids. This CDR3 is CAISPGQENTEAFF. The DNA of the CDR3 is TGTGCCATCAGTCCGGGACAGGAGAACACTGAAGCTTTCTTT.

This clone was seen a few times. This chain uses TRBV4-3 with TRBJ2-2; 7 nucleotides align to TRBD1. The J segment lost 0 bases and the V segment lost 3 bases, leaving 1 base of the junction unmatched. The CDR3 extends over 15 amino acids. CDR1 and CDR2 (germline): LGHNA, YSLEER. CDR3 sequence (DNA): TGCGCCAGCAGCCAGGGACAGACGAACACCGGGGAGCTGTTTTTT. It yields the protein CASSQGQTNTGELFF.

In this sample, this clone turned up once. This rearrangement joins TRBV4-2 to TRBJ1-4; weak D call: TRBD1 (6 bases). The CDR3 sequence is 14 residues long. V lost 4 bases and J 8 bases, leaving 14 bases between the germline ends. Germline CDR1 LGHNA, CDR2 YNFKEQ. CDR3 sequence: CASSLRQGMEKLFF. The CDR3 nucleotides are TGTGCCAGCAGCCTCAGGCAGGGGATGGAAAAACTGTTTTTT.

A few counts support this clone. This chain uses TRBV9 with TRBJ2-7; weak D call: TRBD1 (5 bases). The V end was cut by 4 bases, the J end by 6 bases, with 14 bases between. CDR1 and CDR2 (germline): SGDLS, YYNGEE. This CDR3 spans 13 amino acids. The CDR3 nucleotides read TGTGCCAGCAGCACACAGGTTTTGAGCGAGCAGTACTTC. Translated, it gives CASSTQVLSEQYF. The complete variable domain, with remaining parts taken from reference TRBV9 and TRBJ2-7, reads DSGVTQTPKHLITATGQRVTLRCSPRSGDLSVYWYQQSLDQGLQFLIQYYNGEERAKGNILERFSAQQFPDLHSELNLSSLELGDSALYFCASSTQVLSEQYFGPGTRLTVT.

The rearrangement uses TRBV5-1 and TRBJ2-7, with 8 bases aligning to TRBD2. The CDR3 runs to 16 residues. Germline V gives CDR1 SGHRS, CDR2 YFSETQ. With 3 bases clipped from V and 5 bases from J, the junction kept 13 bases outside the gene matches. CDR3 amino acids: CASSYLLSGSEDEQYF. CDR3 sequence (DNA): TGCGCCAGCAGCTACCTCCTCAGCGGGAGCGAAGACGAGCAGTACTTC.

The chain has TRBV6-5 and TRBJ1-1; TRBD1 is a possible D gene (5 bases). The germline V gene encodes CDR1 MNHEY and CDR2 SVGAGI. The CDR3 runs to 13 residues. V lost 4 bases to trimming and J lost 5 bases, with 11 bases between them. CDR3 protein: CASSLQEGTEAFF. CDR3 in DNA: TGTGCCAGCAGTTTACAGGAAGGGACTGAAGCTTTCTTT.

V gene TRBV13 combines with J gene TRBJ1-2; 7 nucleotides line up with TRBD1. This CDR3 has 16 amino acids. Germline values: CDR1 PRHDT, CDR2 FYEKMQ (reference sequence). The V segment lost 0 bases and the J segment 2 bases; nucleotides outside the gene matches: 6. The CDR3 DNA follows: TGTGCCAGCAGCTTAGGCACAGGGGCCCAGAACTATGGCTACACCTTC. Protein: CASSLGTGAQNYGYTF.

This chain connects TRBV5-6 to TRBJ2-7; the match to TRBD2 covers 9 bases. Germline V gene lookup returns CDR1 SGHDT and CDR2 YYEEEE. With V trimmed by 3 bases and J by 6 bases, 7 bases remained unmatched. CDR3 length: 14 amino acids. The CDR3 DNA is TGTGCCAGCAGCTACATAGCGGGAGCCCCCGAGCAGTACTTC. Translating it yields CASSYIAGAPEQYF. Using reference TRBV5-6 and TRBJ2-7 for the parts outside the CDR3, the full variable domain is DAGVTQSPTHLIKTRGQQVTLRCSPKSGHDTVSWYQQALGQGPQFIFQYYEEEERQRGNFPDRFSGHQFPNYSSELNVNALLLGDSALYLCASSYIAGAPEQYFGPGTRLTVT.

This clone was seen once. V and J are TRBV28 and TRBJ1-5; 7 positions agree with TRBD1. The V and J ends lost 5 bases and 5 bases, in that order; junction bases with no gene match: 6. The CDR3 consists of 14 residues. Looked up from germline, CDR1 is MDHEN and CDR2 is SYDVKM. Written as DNA, the CDR3 is TGTGCCAGCAGTCCGAGACAGGGCGATCAGCCCCAGCATTTT. Translating it yields CASSPRQGDQPQHF.

This clone is a singleton in its sample. The junction shows a germline mismatch at one end, possibly a read error. The rearrangement joins TRBV4-1 to TRBJ2-3; weak D call: TRBD1 (6 bases). The CDR3 is 15 residues long. Germline CDR1 reads MGHRA; CDR2 reads YSYEKL. The CDR3 loop is CASTQKGDSDDTQYF. DNA for the CDR3: TGCGCCAGCACCCAAAAGGGGGATAGTGACGATACGCAGTATTTT.

This chain joins TRBV5-1 and TRBJ1-2; tentatively, D is TRBD1 (5 bases). The ends were cut back, 2 bases at V and 6 bases at J, with 11 bases in the middle. Germline lookup yields CDR1 SGHRS and CDR2 YFSETQ. The CDR3 is 13 amino acids. CDR3 nucleotide sequence: TGCGCCAGCAGCTTTGGGGGGGAGAATGGCTACACCTTC. It is translated as CASSFGGENGYTF.

In this sample, this clone turned up a few times. The chain carries TRBV18 and TRBJ2-1; 9 bases match TRBD2. Germline trimming cut 2 bases from V and 6 bases from J; bases unmatched to any gene: 5. Germline V gene lookup returns CDR1 KGHSH and CDR2 LQKENI. The CDR3 extends over 15 amino acids. CDR3 coding DNA: TGTGCCAGCTCACCAGGCGGGAGGGCCACCAATGAGCAGTTCTTC. Residues: CASSPGGRATNEQFF.

The chain recombines TRBV28 with TRBJ1-4; tentative D call: TRBD1 (6 bases). Germline lookup yields CDR1 MDHEN and CDR2 SYDVKM. Trimming shortened V by 3 bases and J by 6 bases, and 14 bases separated the two germline ends. The CDR3 is made up of 15 amino acids. The CDR3 DNA reads as TGTGCCAGCAGTTTCGGGGGGGCCGGAGATGAAAAACTGTTTTTT. Amino acids: CASSFGGAGDEKLFF. The entire variable domain, with the rest obtained from reference TRBV28 and TRBJ1-4, is as follows: DVKVTQSSRYLVKRTGEKVFLECVQDMDHENMFWYRQDPGLGLRLIYFSYDVKMKEKGDIPEGYSVSREKKERFSLILESASTNQTSMYLCASSFGGAGDEKLFFGSGTQLSVL.

The V call is TRBV7-2, the J call TRBJ1-1; 8 bases fit TRBD1. The CDR3 has 14 residues. The V segment lost 5 bases and the J segment 3 bases; nucleotides outside the gene matches: 5. The germline V gene encodes CDR1 SGHTA and CDR2 FQGNSA. CDR3 in amino acids: CASSPMTGDTEAFF. The CDR3 DNA reads as TGTGCCAGCAGCCCGATGACAGGGGACACTGAAGCTTTCTTT.

This clone was picked up one time. This rearrangement joins TRBV5-4 to TRBJ2-7; 9 nucleotides align to TRBD1. Germline V gene lookup returns CDR1 SGHNT and CDR2 YYREEE (reference sequence). This CDR3 spans 13 amino acids. V shed 3 bases and J 9 bases; nucleotides not matched to a gene: 7. The CDR3 sequence: CASSSGTGKWQYF. Written as DNA, the CDR3 is TGTGCCAGCAGCTCAGGGACAGGGAAATGGCAGTACTTC.

V is TRBV12-5 and J is TRBJ1-4; D is uncertain. With 6 bases removed from V and 7 bases from J, the gap between germline ends came to 18 bases. This CDR3 has 15 residues. The V gene's germline CDR1 is LGHNT and CDR2 FRNRAP. CDR3 loop: CASGKGQTEGEKLFF. The CDR3 DNA is TGTGCTAGTGGGAAGGGCCAAACGGAGGGTGAAAAACTGTTTTTT.